A single sample gave rise to the 3 T cell receptor beta chains below, sequenced in a study of blood T cell repertoires in COVID-19. The protocol was immunoSEQ multiplex PCR, while the TCRdb copy is restricted to in-frame clones and leaves out a portion. The data show 150,000 to 200,000 clones, approximately 88% seen once. Sequences were obtained from PBMCs or T cells enriched from blood (not recorded which). The origin of the receptors is a woman in her fifties or sixties who had recovered from COVID-19.

The chain joins TRBV11-2 to TRBJ2-2, with 8 bases fitting TRBD1. The CDR3 length is 16 residues. Germline trimming cut 5 bases from V and 4 bases from J; bases unmatched to any gene: 9. Germline assignment: CDR1 SGHAT and CDR2 FQNNGV. CDR3 sequence reads: CASSPETGVGTGELFF. DNA of the CDR3: TGTGCCAGCAGCCCAGAGACAGGGGTGGGCACCGGGGAGCTGTTTTTT.

V usage is TRBV7-9 and J usage is TRBJ1-2; no definite D call. Trimming left V 4 bases short and J 2 bases short, with 8 bases between. CDR1 and CDR2 from the germline V gene are SEHNR and FQNEAQ (reference sequence). The CDR3 runs 13 residues. CDR3 in DNA: TGTGCCAGCAGCTCAACAGAGAACTATGGCTACACCTTC. Residues: CASSSTENYGYTF.

This clone was detected only a few times. V is TRBV2 and J is TRBJ1-2, with 9 bases matching TRBD1. CDR1 and CDR2 (germline): SNHLY, FYNNEI. The CDR3 runs to 14 residues. The ends lost 7 bases at V and 6 bases at J; junction bases unmatched: 9. In DNA form, the CDR3 reads TGTGCCAGCACCCTGTGGACAGGGGATAATGGCTACACCTTC. This gives the protein CASTLWTGDNGYTF.